These 15 T cell receptor beta chains were sequenced from one sample in a study of blood T cell repertoires in COVID-19. TCRdb's copy holds only in-frame clones and misses some; the assay was immunoSEQ multiplex PCR. The sample yields about 220,000 clones, roughly 84% seen once. The sequencing input was peripheral blood. The receptors were sampled from a woman older than 75 with acute or convalescent COVID-19.

The chain is built from TRBV7-9 and TRBJ1-1; TRBD1 might be the D (6 bases). Trimming removed 1 base at V and 1 base at J, with 16 bases between. Germline CDR1 SEHNR, CDR2 FQNEAQ (reference sequence). The CDR3 sequence is 17 residues long. CDR3 DNA: TGTGCCAGCAGCTTAGAACGAAGTTACAGGGCGAACACTGAAGCTTTCTTT. Translated: CASSLERSYRANTEAFF.

The V and J genes are TRBV19 and TRBJ1-6, with 10 bases aligning to TRBD1. CDR1 is LNHDA, CDR2 SQIVND, per germline (reference sequence). The V and J ends lost 3 bases and 10 bases, in that order; junction bases with no gene match: 12. The CDR3 covers 17 residues. CDR3 sequence: CASSIRPRDRGLSPLHF. In DNA, the CDR3 is TGTGCCAGTAGTATCCGTCCCCGGGACAGGGGCCTATCACCCCTCCACTTT.

CDR3 nucleotide sequence: TGTGCCAGCAGTTTCGACTCCCGGGGTGGCTACACCTTC. This codes for CASSFDSRGGYTF. The chain employs TRBV6-5 and TRBJ1-2; D unclear. Germline CDR1 reads MNHEY; CDR2 reads SVGAGI. V was cut by 4 bases and J by 7 bases, with 13 bases left in between. This CDR3 spans 13 amino acids.

The count of this clone is one. V usage is TRBV5-4 and J usage is TRBJ1-4, with D possibly matching TRBD1 (5 bases). This CDR3 is built from 19 residues. Per the germline V gene, CDR1 is SGHNT and CDR2 is YYREEE (reference sequence). V lost 4 bases and J 8 bases, leaving 30 bases between the germline ends. In DNA form, the CDR3 reads TGTGCCAGCAGCCGCGGCGGGACGGTAACTGCAGGGTCCGAGGAAAAACTGTTTTTT. Its protein is CASSRGGTVTAGSEEKLFF.

The CDR3, as DNA: TGTGCCAGCAGTGTAGGAGGGGTTAAGGTTGGGACTGAAGCTTTCTTT. The encoded protein is CASSVGGVKVGTEAFF. This rearrangement joins TRBV2 to TRBJ1-1, with TRBD1 as a possible D gene (5 bases). CDR1 and CDR2 (germline): SNHLY, FYNNEI. The germline V and J ends were trimmed by 4 bases and 5 bases, with 20 bases remaining between them. The CDR3 consists of 16 residues.

The chain joins TRBV7-2 to TRBJ1-4, with 7 bases lining up with TRBD1. Unmatched junction bases numbered 11, after V lost 3 bases and J lost 10 bases. CDR1 is SGHTA and CDR2 is FQGNSA in the germline V gene. The CDR3 covers 15 residues. The chain's CDR3 is CASSFGTDLWGKLFF. DNA for the CDR3: TGTGCCAGCAGCTTTGGGACAGACTTGTGGGGAAAACTGTTTTTT.

The V gene is TRBV5-1, the J gene TRBJ2-3; 10 positions match TRBD1. The CDR3 covers 14 residues. Germline trimming cut 7 bases from V and 2 bases from J; bases unmatched to any gene: 4. Germline V gives CDR1 SGHRS, CDR2 YFSETQ. The CDR3 nucleotides read TGCGCCAGCTCCGGACAGGGGGTCACAGATACGCAGTATTTT. This encodes CASSGQGVTDTQYF.

The chain recombines TRBV7-2 with TRBJ1-2, with 10 bases matching TRBD1. Trimming cost V 1 base and J 4 bases; bases outside gene matches: 0. The germline V gene has CDR1 SGHTA and CDR2 FQGNSA. This CDR3 is built from 14 residues. The CDR3 nucleotides read TGTGCCAGCAGCTTAGGGGACAGGGGCTATGGCTACACCTTC. It encodes CASSLGDRGYGYTF.

The chain joins TRBV11-3 to TRBJ1-2; TRBD1 agrees at 8 bases. Per germline, CDR1 SGHNT and CDR2 YENEEA. The trim removed 2 bases at V and 6 bases at J, leaving 8 bases unmatched. The CDR3 runs 15 residues. In DNA form, the CDR3 reads TGTGCCAGCAGCTTAAGTCCAGGGGGCGCGGATGGCTACACCTTC. Encoded protein: CASSLSPGGADGYTF.

About this clone itself: Other DNA sequences in the same sample also yield this CDR3. The chain couples TRBV20-1 to TRBJ1-5; perhaps TRBD1 as D (6 bases). Looked up from germline, CDR1 is DFQATT and CDR2 is SNEGSKA (reference sequence). The CDR3 has 12 residues. V lost 3 bases, J lost 7 bases, and 10 bases lay in between. CDR3 DNA sequence: TGCAGTGCTAGTGGAGGGGGACAGCCCCAGCATTTT. Translation gives CSASGGGQPQHF.

The gene calls are TRBV3-1 (or the pseudogene TRBV3-2) and TRBJ1-2, with D possibly matching TRBD1 (5 bases). V was cut by 2 bases and J by 5 bases, with 15 bases left in between. The CDR3 length is 15 residues. Looked up from germline, CDR1 is LGHDT and CDR2 is YNNKEL (reference sequence). The CDR3 sequence: CASSQQDTRPYGYTF. In nucleotides, the CDR3 is TGTGCCAGCAGCCAACAGGACACCCGCCCGTATGGCTACACCTTC.

V gene TRBV5-4 combines with J gene TRBJ2-3; 7 bases line up with TRBD2. Looked up from germline, CDR1 is SGHNT and CDR2 is YYREEE (reference sequence). V lost 4 bases and J lost 1; bases outside the gene matches: 9. The CDR3 totals 16 residues. CDR3 in amino acids: CASSPGFAGGTDTQYF. In DNA, the CDR3 is TGTGCCAGCAGCCCTGGTTTTGCGGGGGGCACAGATACGCAGTATTTT.

The J gene is TRBJ2-7, the V gene TRBV19, with TRBD1 matching 10 bases. The CDR3 loop spans 13 amino acids. The ends lost 8 bases at V and 6 bases at J; junction bases unmatched: 7. Germline assignment: CDR1 LNHDA and CDR2 SQIVND (reference sequence). The CDR3 region has the DNA TGTGCCAGTCGCCCCGGGACAGGGGCCGAGCAGTACTTC. It encodes CASRPGTGAEQYF.

This clone was counted once. This chain connects TRBV6-1 to TRBJ1-3, with D hard to call. The length of the CDR3 is 15 residues. V was clipped by 2 bases and J by 4 bases, with 12 bases between them. Germline CDR1 is MNHNS and CDR2 is SASEGT. The CDR3 region has the DNA TGTGCCAGCAGTGAATCGGGTCAAGGAGGAAACACCATATATTTT. Protein: CASSESGQGGNTIYF.

This sequence joins TRBV7-2 and TRBJ1-6; a weak D match, TRBD1 (6 bases). CDR1 and CDR2 from the germline V gene are SGHTA and FQGNSA. V lost 4 bases and J 10 bases, leaving 17 bases between the germline ends. The CDR3 runs 15 residues. CDR3 residues: CASSSPGGTGSPLHF. The CDR3 region has the DNA TGTGCCAGCAGCTCCCCTGGGGGCACTGGCTCACCCCTCCACTTT.